This TCR beta chain comes out of a study of T-cell memory formation after mild COVID-19. This CDR3 has 15 residues. Trimming removed 2 bases at V and 5 bases at J, with 15 bases between. Germline CDR1 reads SGHTA; CDR2 reads FQGNSA. This clonotype was counted many times. Libraries for TCRalpha and TCRbeta carried sample barcodes and unique molecular identifiers via 5'RACE. TCRdb re-called the 5' RACE reads with MiXCR, one entry per CDR3 protein. The sample contains around 390,000 distinct CDR3 sequences, about 16% of which appear only once. The sequence was obtained from a man between 18 and 29 years old who had mild COVID-19 (a few samples of this study predate the infection). Cell type and time point are not known. The sequencing sample was made of PBMCs or a T cell subset sorted from them (not recorded which). The chain uses TRBV7-2 and TRBJ2-5, with D perhaps TRBD1 or TRBD2 (7 bases each). CDR3: CASSLRLAGGETQYF. The CDR3 DNA reads TGTGCCAGCAGCTTAAGACTAGCAGGGGGGGAGACCCAGTACTTC.